A single sample is the source of the 24 T cell receptor beta chains below, sequenced in a study of technical replicates of blood from a few donors. Assay: immunoSEQ multiplex PCR; the TCRdb copy retains only in-frame clones and omits some. The sample holds tens of thousands of clones, 96% seen once. Sequencing was carried out using T cells isolated from PBMCs. The receptors stem from a human donor in good health.

The chain couples TRBV6-5 to TRBJ1-1; D might be TRBD1 (6 bases). The CDR3 has 13 amino acids. V lost 4 bases and J 1 base, leaving 7 bases between the germline ends. Germline assignment: CDR1 MNHEY and CDR2 SVGAGI. CDR3 in amino acids: CASSWTANTEAFF. Here the CDR3 DNA reads TGTGCCAGCAGTTGGACAGCGAACACTGAAGCTTTCTTT.

The chain has TRBV7-7 and TRBJ2-2; D is unresolved. CDR3 length: 16 amino acids. V lost 5 bases to trimming and J lost 0 bases, with 13 bases between them. Germline V gives CDR1 SSHAT, CDR2 FNYEAQ (reference sequence). CDR3 protein: CASSAGSAPNTGELFF. The CDR3 DNA reads as TGTGCCAGCAGCGCAGGCTCCGCCCCGAACACCGGGGAGCTGTTTTTT.

The V call is TRBV18, the J call TRBJ2-7; tentatively, D is TRBD1 (5 bases). The CDR3 spans 16 residues. Germline CDR1 is KGHSH and CDR2 is LQKENI. V lost 6 bases and J 0 bases, leaving 18 bases between the germline ends. The CDR3 protein is CASSRSPRQSSYEQYF. The CDR3 DNA reads TGTGCCAGCTCCCGAAGTCCTCGACAGAGCTCCTACGAGCAGTACTTC.

The V and J genes are TRBV2 and TRBJ1-5, with 7 nucleotides matching TRBD1. V was clipped by 8 bases and J by 4 bases; unmatched bases: 8. The CDR3 extends over 14 amino acids. Germline lookup yields CDR1 SNHLY and CDR2 FYNNEI. For the CDR3, the DNA is TGTGCCAGCGGGTCGGGACAGTTGAATCAGCCCCAGCATTTT. Translated: CASGSGQLNQPQHF.

The chain combines TRBV19 with TRBJ2-5; 10 bases are a match to TRBD2. V gave up 2 bases and J gave up 4 bases; unmatched junction bases: 7. Looked up from germline, CDR1 is LNHDA and CDR2 is SQIVND (reference sequence). The CDR3 runs 16 residues. The CDR3 DNA is TGTGCCAGTAGTATACTCCTAGCGGGAGTGGGAGAGACCCAGTACTTC. It encodes CASSILLAGVGETQYF.

CDR3 sequence: CASSQDREGGEEDEQFF. CDR3 nucleotides: TGCGCCAGCAGCCAAGATCGGGAGGGAGGAGAGGAAGATGAGCAGTTCTTC. The chain has TRBV4-3 and TRBJ2-1; 8 positions agree with TRBD2. In germline, CDR1 is LGHNA, CDR2 YSLEER. The CDR3 spans 17 residues. The V gene end was trimmed by 0 bases and the J gene end by 8 bases; junction bases not matched to a gene: 12.

The chain links TRBV21-1 to TRBJ2-1; the DNA was not used to check the table's D call, TRBD2. TRBV21-1 is a listed pseudogene. CDR3 length equals 16 residues. The CDR3 is CASSSISGRALSEQFF. The CDR3 DNA follows: TGTGCCAGCAGCTCTATCAGCGGGAGGGCGCTTAGTGAGCAGTTCTTC.

This clone was observed a single time. The V gene is TRBV30, the J gene TRBJ2-7, with TRBD2 as a possible D gene (6 bases). This CDR3 spans 13 amino acids. Germline V CDR1 and CDR2: GTSNPN, SVGIG (reference sequence). V was trimmed by 5 bases and J by 6 bases, leaving 17 bases between them. The CDR3 loop reads CAWAGTPLGEQYF. The DNA for the CDR3 is TGTGCCTGGGCGGGGACCCCTCTCGGCGAGCAGTACTTC. The whole variable domain, filled in from reference TRBV30 and TRBJ2-7, reads SQTIHQWPATLVQPVGSPLSLECTVEGTSNPNLYWYRQAAGRGLQLLFYSVGIGQISSEVPQNLSASRPQDRQFILSSKKLLLSDSGFYLCAWAGTPLGEQYFGPGTRLTVT.

The chain has TRBV11-2 and TRBJ2-1; 8 bases are a match to TRBD1. The CDR3 covers 14 residues. Germline loops: CDR1 SGHAT, CDR2 FQNNGV. Trimming at V came to 4 bases and at J to 9 bases, leaving 8 bases not matched to a gene. The CDR3 protein is CASSWTGSRLEQFF. CDR3 bases: TGTGCCAGCAGCTGGACAGGGAGTAGACTTGAGCAGTTCTTC.

The V and J genes are TRBV9 and TRBJ2-7; D gene ambiguous. In germline, CDR1 is SGDLS, CDR2 YYNGEE. The germline V and J ends were trimmed by 0 bases and 3 bases, with 10 bases remaining between them. The CDR3 loop spans 14 amino acids. DNA of the CDR3: TGTGCCAGCAGCGTAGATTATGGCGGCTACGAGCAGTACTTC. It codes for CASSVDYGGYEQYF.

The chain carries TRBV11-3 and TRBJ2-3, with 11 bases identical to TRBD1. J gave up 3 bases and V 5 bases, and 7 bases lay outside the gene matches. The CDR3 runs to 16 residues. Germline loops: CDR1 SGHNT, CDR2 YENEEA. The CDR3 sequence is CASSARGTGGTDTQYF. CDR3 nucleotides: TGTGCCAGCAGCGCCAGAGGGACAGGGGGGACAGATACGCAGTATTTT. Using reference TRBV11-3 and TRBJ2-3 for the parts outside the CDR3, the full variable domain is EAGVVQSPRYKIIEKKQPVAFWCNPISGHNTLYWYLQNLGQGPELLIRYENEEAVDDSQLPKDRFSAERLKGVDSTLKIQPAELGDSAVYLCASSARGTGGTDTQYFGPGTRLTVL.

V and J are TRBV5-6 and TRBJ2-3, with 11 nucleotides matching TRBD2. This CDR3 is 18 amino acids long. CDR1 and CDR2 from the germline V gene are SGHDT and YYEEEE. V dropped 0 bases and J dropped 7; count of bases not matched to a gene: 13. The DNA for the CDR3 is TGTGCCAGCAGCTTGGAGTTTGGGACTAGCGGACTAAGCTATACGCAGTATTTT. As protein: CASSLEFGTSGLSYTQYF.

The genes are TRBV9 and TRBJ2-1, with TRBD2 as a possible D gene (5 bases). Looked up from germline, CDR1 is SGDLS and CDR2 is YYNGEE. V lost 2 bases, J lost 5 bases, and 23 bases lay in between. The length of the CDR3 is 18 residues. For the CDR3, the DNA is TGTGCCAGCAGCGTGAGGGCCTGGGCTTTCGACCAGAACAATGAGCAGTTCTTC. Translating it yields CASSVRAWAFDQNNEQFF.

This chain joins TRBV6-5 and TRBJ2-7, with D possibly matching TRBD2 (6 bases). The V gene's germline CDR1 is MNHEY and CDR2 SVGAGI. The CDR3 has 16 residues. The V and J ends lost 1 base and 0 bases respectively, with 13 bases between them. The CDR3 loop reads CASSYYRGTHSYEQYF. The CDR3 nucleotides are TGTGCCAGCAGTTACTATCGGGGGACCCACTCCTACGAGCAGTACTTC.

This clone occurred once. V is TRBV27 and J is TRBJ2-1, with TRBD2 matching 9 bases. The germline CDR1 and CDR2 sequences are MNHEY and SMNVEV (reference sequence). This CDR3 is 14 amino acids long. V lost 7 bases and J lost 2; bases outside the gene matches: 3. Here the CDR3 DNA reads TGTGCCAGCACACTAGCGGGTACCTACAATGAGCAGTTCTTC. It yields the protein CASTLAGTYNEQFF.

The V gene is TRBV7-2, the J gene TRBJ1-4; 8 bases are a match to TRBD1. The CDR3 extends over 16 amino acids. V was pared by 1 base and J by 7 bases, with 8 bases of the junction left unmatched. In germline, CDR1 is SGHTA, CDR2 FQGNSA. The CDR3 loop is CASSLVGGQGAEKLFF. The CDR3 DNA sequence: TGTGCCAGCAGCTTAGTAGGGGGTCAGGGGGCTGAAAAACTGTTTTTT. Combining the CDR3 with reference TRBV7-2 and TRBJ1-4 gives the whole variable domain GAGVSQSPSNKVTEKGKDVELRCDPISGHTALYWYRQSLGQGLEFLIYFQGNSAPDKSGLPSDRFSAERTGGSVSTLTIQRTQQEDSAVYLCASSLVGGQGAEKLFFGSGTQLSVL.

The chain combines TRBV11-2 with TRBJ1-1, with D perhaps TRBD1 (5 bases). In germline, CDR1 is SGHAT, CDR2 FQNNGV. This CDR3 is built from 15 residues. V dropped 4 bases and J dropped 0 bases, with 12 bases sitting between them. The CDR3 is CASSYHRLLNTEAFF. The DNA of the CDR3 is TGTGCCAGCAGCTACCACAGGCTCTTGAACACTGAAGCTTTCTTT.

The chain couples TRBV28 to TRBJ2-3; 12 bases are shared with TRBD2. After removal of 2 bases from V and 4 bases from J, the junction contained 4 bases not matched to a gene. This CDR3 is built from 16 residues. In germline, CDR1 is MDHEN, CDR2 SYDVKM. CDR3 sequence: CASSLGLAGGPDTQYF. Written as DNA, the CDR3 is TGTGCCAGCAGTTTAGGGCTAGCGGGAGGGCCAGATACGCAGTATTTT.

The chain has TRBV28 and TRBJ2-3; TRBD2 matches 12 bases. The J segment lost 4 bases and the V segment lost 4 bases, leaving 9 bases of the junction unmatched. Germline CDR1 MDHEN, CDR2 SYDVKM. CDR3 size: 17 residues. CDR3 DNA sequence: TGTGCCAGCAGTTCACCGTGGACTAGCGGGACTGCAGATACGCAGTATTTT. Its protein product is CASSSPWTSGTADTQYF.

The rearrangement joins TRBV7-3 to TRBJ2-2; 8 positions match TRBD2. V trimming: 2 bases; J trimming: 0 bases; junction bases outside the gene matches: 2. This CDR3 is 16 amino acids long. Germline assignment: CDR1 SGHTA and CDR2 FQGTGA. The CDR3 nucleotides read TGTGCCAGCAGCTTAGGACTAGCCTCGAACACCGGGGAGCTGTTTTTT. It translates to CASSLGLASNTGELFF. The whole variable domain, filled in from reference TRBV7-3 and TRBJ2-2, reads GAGVSQTPSNKVTEKGKYVELRCDPISGHTALYWYRQSLGQGPEFLIYFQGTGAADDSGLPNDRFFAVRPEGSVSTLKIQRTERGDSAVYLCASSLGLASNTGELFFGEGSRLTVL.

The V call is TRBV29-1, the J call TRBJ2-2; the match to TRBD1 covers 9 bases. Germline V lookup: CDR1 SQVTM, CDR2 ANQGSEA. The ends lost 4 bases at V and 6 bases at J; junction bases unmatched: 3. This CDR3 spans 13 amino acids. CDR3 protein: CSVVRQGAGELFF. CDR3 sequence (DNA): TGCAGCGTTGTGAGACAGGGGGCCGGGGAGCTGTTTTTT.

V usage is TRBV27 and J usage is TRBJ2-7; 11 bases map to TRBD2. The CDR3 runs 17 residues. Trimming at V came to 2 bases and at J to 3 bases, leaving 9 bases not matched to a gene. Germline V gives CDR1 MNHEY, CDR2 SMNVEV (reference sequence). The CDR3 sequence: CASSLRGYSGRDYEQYF. DNA of the CDR3: TGTGCCAGCAGTTTAAGGGGCTATAGCGGGAGGGACTACGAGCAGTACTTC.

CDR3 protein: CASSHLRDRVETQYF. The CDR3 nucleotides are TGCGCCAGCAGCCACTTAAGGGACAGGGTTGAGACCCAGTACTTC. The chain employs TRBV5-1 and TRBJ2-5; 9 bases map to TRBD1. J lost 5 bases, V lost 4 bases, and 9 bases had no gene match. The CDR3 loop spans 15 amino acids. Looked up from germline, CDR1 is SGHRS and CDR2 is YFSETQ.

Concerning this clone: Relative to the germline gene, one junction end is altered; a read error may explain this. The chain is built from TRBV6-5 and TRBJ2-3; 7 nucleotides line up with TRBD1. Germline CDR1 and CDR2: MNHEY and SVGAGI. This CDR3 contains 12 residues. The CDR3 loop reads CASSYSGQVFDF. In DNA form, the CDR3 reads TGTGCCAGCAGTTACTCAGGACAGGTCTTTGATTTT.